The present entry profiles one TCR beta chain with its context. Assay used: immunoSEQ multiplex PCR; TCRdb lists only in-frame clones, some missing. In the table there are tens of thousands of clones, around 85% of which are singletons. These data belong to a study of T cell responses to AZD1222 COVID-19 vaccine. V gave up 2 bases and J gave up 2 bases, with 12 bases separating them. Germline CDR1 and CDR2: MNHNS and SASEGT. CDR3 length: 15 residues. V is TRBV6-1 and J is TRBJ1-1, with D tentatively TRBD1 (6 bases). The sample in question was peripheral blood, obtained on day 0 of AZD1222 vaccination. The clonotype was recovered from an adult in good health. The CDR3 spells CASSELGQRNTEAFF. In DNA form, the CDR3 reads TGTGCCAGCAGTGAACTCGGACAGCGAAACACTGAAGCTTTCTTT.